This T cell receptor (beta chain) was sequenced during a study of naive and memory T cell subsets. V lost 0 bases and J 1 base, leaving 12 bases between the germline ends. The CDR3 sequence is 15 residues long. CDR1 is SQVTM and CDR2 is ANQGSEA in the germline V gene. Both TRBC1 and TRBC2 were covered by a beta constant-region primer of two equimolar oligonucleotides. Nested alpha and beta constant-region primers with the SP2 primer drove four PCR rounds on ligated cDNA. The cDNA 3' end received a ligated single-stranded oligonucleotide carrying the SP2 primer and a 12-nucleotide UMI. MiXCR, applied by TCRdb to the UMI-ligation and nested PCR reads, yields one record per CDR3 protein. The table includes about 90,000 distinct CDR3 sequences, about 11% detected once. Concerning this clonotype: Its antigen is not identified.

Study results and caveats: Especially in CD8 cells, naive repertoires contained a few larger clonotypes, possibly CD45RA-re-expressing memory cells.

This clonotype was obtained from a human donor in good health. The rearrangement uses TRBV29-1 and TRBJ1-1; D gene uncertain. The source material was naive CD4+ T cells from blood. The CDR3 spells CSVEEPGRGNTEAFF. CDR3 DNA sequence: TGCAGCGTTGAAGAACCGGGTCGGGGGAACACTGAAGCTTTCTTT.